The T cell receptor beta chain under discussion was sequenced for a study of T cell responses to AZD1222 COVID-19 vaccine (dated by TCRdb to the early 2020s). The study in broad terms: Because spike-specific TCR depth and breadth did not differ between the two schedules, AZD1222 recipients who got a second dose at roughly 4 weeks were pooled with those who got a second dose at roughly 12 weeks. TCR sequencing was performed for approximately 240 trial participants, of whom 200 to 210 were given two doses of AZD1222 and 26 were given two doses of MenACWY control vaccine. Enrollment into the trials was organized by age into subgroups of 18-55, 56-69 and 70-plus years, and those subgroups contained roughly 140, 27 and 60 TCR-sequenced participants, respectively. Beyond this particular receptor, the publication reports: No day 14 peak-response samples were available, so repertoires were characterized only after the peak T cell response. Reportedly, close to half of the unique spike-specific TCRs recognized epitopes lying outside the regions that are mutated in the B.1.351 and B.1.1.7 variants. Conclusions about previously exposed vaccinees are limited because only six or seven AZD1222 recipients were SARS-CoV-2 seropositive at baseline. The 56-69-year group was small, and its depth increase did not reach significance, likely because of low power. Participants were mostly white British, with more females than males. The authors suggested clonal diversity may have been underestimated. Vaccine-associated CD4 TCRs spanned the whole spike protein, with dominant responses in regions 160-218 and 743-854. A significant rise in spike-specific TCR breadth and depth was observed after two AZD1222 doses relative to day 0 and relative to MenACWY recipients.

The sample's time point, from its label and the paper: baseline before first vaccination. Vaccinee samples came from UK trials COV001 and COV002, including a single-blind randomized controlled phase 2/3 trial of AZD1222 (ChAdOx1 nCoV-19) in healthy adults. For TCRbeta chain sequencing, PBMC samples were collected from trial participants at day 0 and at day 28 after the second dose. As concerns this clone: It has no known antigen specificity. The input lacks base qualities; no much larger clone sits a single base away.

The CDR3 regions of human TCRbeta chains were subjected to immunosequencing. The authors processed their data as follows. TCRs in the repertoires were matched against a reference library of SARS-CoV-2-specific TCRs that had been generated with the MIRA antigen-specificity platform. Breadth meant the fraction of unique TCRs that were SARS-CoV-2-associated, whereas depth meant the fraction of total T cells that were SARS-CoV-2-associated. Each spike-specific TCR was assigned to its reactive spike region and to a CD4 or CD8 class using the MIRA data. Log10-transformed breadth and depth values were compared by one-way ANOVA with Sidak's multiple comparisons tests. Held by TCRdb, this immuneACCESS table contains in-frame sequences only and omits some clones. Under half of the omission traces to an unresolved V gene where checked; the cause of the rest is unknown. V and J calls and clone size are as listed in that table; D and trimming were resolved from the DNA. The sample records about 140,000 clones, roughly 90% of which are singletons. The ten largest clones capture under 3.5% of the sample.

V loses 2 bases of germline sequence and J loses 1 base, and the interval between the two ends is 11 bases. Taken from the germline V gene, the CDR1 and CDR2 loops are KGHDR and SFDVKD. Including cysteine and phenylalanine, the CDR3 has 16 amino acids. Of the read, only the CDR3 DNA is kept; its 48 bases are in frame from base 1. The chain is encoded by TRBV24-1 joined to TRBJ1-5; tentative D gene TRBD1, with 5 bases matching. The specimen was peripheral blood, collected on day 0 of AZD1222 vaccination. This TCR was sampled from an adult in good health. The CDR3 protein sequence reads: CATSDSLDSSNQPQHF. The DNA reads TGTGCCACCAGTGATTCGCTAGACAGCAGCAATCAGCCCCAGCATTTT.